Included here is one T cell receptor (beta chain) sequence, with context. What it recognizes is unknown. The method was immunoSEQ multiplex PCR; TCRdb's version includes in-frame clones alone and lacks a portion of them. The sample carries 60,000 to 85,000 clones, approximately 95% recorded once. CDR1 LGHNA and CDR2 YNFKEQ come from the germline V gene. CDR3 length equals 14 residues. The junction had 4 bases not matched to a gene; V was cut back by 4 bases and J by 2 bases. The data were obtained in a study of cytomegalovirus exposure and HLA in healthy donors. Study observations and caveats: Reported results showed that the classifier diagnosed cytomegalovirus status with high specificity and sensitivity.

This clonotype was sampled from a man aged 18 to 29 in good health and CMV-seropositive. The sequencing sample was made of PBMCs. The genes are TRBV4-2 and TRBJ2-7; 8 bases align to TRBD1. The CDR3 region is CASSPPDRAYEQYF. The CDR3 DNA reads TGTGCCAGCAGCCCACCGGACAGGGCCTACGAGCAGTACTTC.